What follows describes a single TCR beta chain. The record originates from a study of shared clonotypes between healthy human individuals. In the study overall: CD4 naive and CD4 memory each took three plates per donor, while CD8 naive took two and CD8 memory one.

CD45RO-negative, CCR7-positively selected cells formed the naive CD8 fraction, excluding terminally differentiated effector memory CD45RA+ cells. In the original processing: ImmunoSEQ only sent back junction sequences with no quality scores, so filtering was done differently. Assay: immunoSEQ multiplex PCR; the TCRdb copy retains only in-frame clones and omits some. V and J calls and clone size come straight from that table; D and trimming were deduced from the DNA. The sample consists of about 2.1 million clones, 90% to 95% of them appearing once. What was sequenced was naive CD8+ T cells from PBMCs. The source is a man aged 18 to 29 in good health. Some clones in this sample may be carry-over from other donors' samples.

CDR3 DNA sequence: TGCGCCAGCAGTGAAGGTACTGCGAGCTCCTACAATGAGCAGTTCTTC. This translates into CASSEGTASSYNEQFF. The chain joins TRBV10-1 to TRBJ2-1; D unresolved. CDR1 is WNHNN, CDR2 SYGVQD, per germline (reference sequence). Deletions cut 3 bases from V and 0 bases from J, with 12 bases between. The CDR3 loop spans 16 amino acids.